Following are 20 T cell receptor beta chains from one sample sequenced in a study of blood T cell repertoires in COVID-19. The method was immunoSEQ multiplex PCR; TCRdb's version includes in-frame clones alone and lacks a portion of them. The sample has roughly 110,000 clones, around 89% seen once. Sequenced material: peripheral blood. The receptors stem from a man aged 35-49 years with active or convalescent COVID-19.

This chain links TRBV7-2 with TRBJ1-1; no definite D call. Germline V gene lookup returns CDR1 SGHTA and CDR2 FQGNSA. V was cut by 5 bases and J by 7 bases, with 14 bases left in between. The CDR3 is made up of 13 amino acids. The CDR3 protein is CASSQTGRNEAFF. In DNA, the CDR3 is TGTGCCAGCAGCCAAACGGGTCGTAATGAAGCTTTCTTT.

This rearrangement joins TRBV7-9 to TRBJ2-1; possible D gene TRBD1, 6 bases. The ends were cut back, 4 bases at V and 0 bases at J, with 10 bases in the middle. CDR1 and CDR2 (germline): SEHNR, FQNEAQ (reference sequence). This CDR3 has 15 amino acids. This chain's CDR3 is CASSWTVSSYNEQFF. The CDR3 region has the DNA TGTGCCAGCAGCTGGACAGTTAGCTCCTACAATGAGCAGTTCTTC.

The CDR3 nucleotides read TGTGCCTGGGCCCTAGCGGTCACAGATACGCAGTATTTT. Amino acid sequence: CAWALAVTDTQYF. The J gene is TRBJ2-3, the V gene TRBV30; 7 bases align to TRBD2. CDR3 length: 13 residues. J lost 2 bases, V lost 5 bases, and 4 bases had no gene match. Looked up from germline, CDR1 is GTSNPN and CDR2 is SVGIG (reference sequence).

This chain uses TRBV6-5 with TRBJ1-2; D perhaps matches TRBD1 (6 bases). This CDR3 contains 13 residues. V was shortened by 6 bases and J by 6 bases, with 14 bases between the two germline ends. The germline V gene encodes CDR1 MNHEY and CDR2 SVGAGI. The CDR3, as DNA: TGTGCCAGCAGAGTGGACAGCACGGATGGCTACACCTTC. Protein sequence: CASRVDSTDGYTF.

The chain couples TRBV30 to TRBJ2-7; D remains ambiguous. There are 11 residues in the CDR3. V was cut by 1 base and J by 4 bases, with 5 bases left in between. In germline, CDR1 is GTSNPN, CDR2 SVGIG (reference sequence). CDR3 DNA: TGTGCCTGGAGTGCCACATACGAGCAGTACTTC. Protein sequence: CAWSATYEQYF.

The J gene is TRBJ2-1, the V gene TRBV4-3, with TRBD2 matching over 10 bases. CDR3 length equals 18 residues. Looked up from germline, CDR1 is LGHNA and CDR2 is YSLEER. V shed 1 base and J 2 bases; nucleotides not matched to a gene: 8. The CDR3 loop is CASSQGRTSGYPYNEQFF. The CDR3 nucleotides are TGCGCCAGCAGCCAAGGGCGGACTAGCGGATACCCCTACAATGAGCAGTTCTTC.

This clone was detected only once. V gene TRBV24-1 combines with J gene TRBJ2-3; the D is unclear. Deletions cut 0 bases from V and 2 bases from J, with 8 bases between. Germline CDR1 KGHDR, CDR2 SFDVKD. The CDR3 is 15 amino acids. The CDR3 region has the DNA TGTGCCACCAGTGATTTGCCCCCCTACACAGATACGCAGTATTTT. Its protein product is CATSDLPPYTDTQYF.

The V and J genes are TRBV5-1 and TRBJ2-3, with 8 bases identical to TRBD2. The J segment lost 0 bases and the V segment lost 0 bases, leaving 3 bases of the junction unmatched. Germline-derived CDR1 and CDR2 are SGHRS and YFSETQ. This CDR3 has 16 amino acids. In DNA, the CDR3 is TGCGCCAGCAGCTTGGCCGGGAGGGTAAGCACAGATACGCAGTATTTT. Its translation: CASSLAGRVSTDTQYF.

The V and J genes are TRBV7-9 and TRBJ1-2; unclear D gene. This CDR3 comprises 15 residues. Germline CDR1 is SEHNR and CDR2 is FQNEAQ (reference sequence). V was pared by 7 bases and J by 0 bases, with 15 bases between. CDR3 in amino acids: CASTSPGMANYGYTF. In nucleotides, the CDR3 is TGTGCCAGCACCTCTCCCGGGATGGCTAACTATGGCTACACCTTC.

The CDR3 nucleotides are TGTGCCAGCAGCCGGCAGGGGCAAACCGGGGAGCTGTTTTTT. It encodes CASSRQGQTGELFF. The rearrangement uses TRBV7-8 and TRBJ2-2; possible D gene TRBD1, 6 bases. V was clipped by 5 bases and J by 5 bases, with 12 bases between them. This CDR3 has 14 amino acids. Germline loops: CDR1 SGHVS, CDR2 FQNEAQ.

A note on this clone: Compared with germline, one end of the junction differs, possibly owing to a read error. The V call is TRBV7-3, the J call TRBJ2-7, with TRBD2 identical over 7 bases. This CDR3 is built from 14 residues. CDR1 is SGHTA, CDR2 FQGTGA, per germline. CDR3 sequence: CASRRGGSSHEQYF. As DNA, the CDR3 is TGTGCCAGCAGGCGGGGCGGGAGCTCCCACGAGCAGTACTTC. Using reference TRBV7-3 and TRBJ2-7 for the parts outside the CDR3, the full variable domain is GAGVSQTPSNKVTEKGKYVELRCDPISGHTALYWYRQSLGQGPEFLIYFQGTGAADDSGLPNDRFFAVRPEGSVSTLKIQRTERGDSAVYLCASRRGGSSHEQYFGPGTRLTVT.

The chain couples TRBV28 to TRBJ1-1; TRBD1 agrees at 9 bases. CDR3 length: 15 residues. The trim removed 3 bases at V and 4 bases at J, leaving 6 bases unmatched. Per germline, CDR1 MDHEN and CDR2 SYDVKM. The CDR3 region has the DNA TGTGCCAGCAGTTTGGACGGGACAGGGACCACTGAAGCTTTCTTT. Translated: CASSLDGTGTTEAFF.

The chain combines TRBV7-2 with TRBJ1-1, with D possibly TRBD1 on 6 matching bases. CDR1 SGHTA and CDR2 FQGNSA come from the germline V gene. The germline V and J ends were trimmed by 2 bases and 1 base, with 11 bases remaining between them. The CDR3 sequence is 15 residues long. DNA of the CDR3: TGTGCCAGCAGCTTACAGGGGTCCGCGAACACTGAAGCTTTCTTT. This translates into CASSLQGSANTEAFF. The full variable domain, its missing parts supplied by reference TRBV7-2 and TRBJ1-1, is GAGVSQSPSNKVTEKGKDVELRCDPISGHTALYWYRQSLGQGLEFLIYFQGNSAPDKSGLPSDRFSAERTGGSVSTLTIQRTQQEDSAVYLCASSLQGSANTEAFFGQGTRLTVV.

The chain joins TRBV3-1 (or the pseudogene TRBV3-2) to TRBJ1-1; D unresolved. The CDR3 loop spans 13 amino acids. The germline V gene encodes CDR1 LGHDT and CDR2 YNNKEL (reference sequence). With 4 bases removed from V and 5 bases from J, the gap between germline ends came to 11 bases. CDR3 sequence: CASSRSTRTEAFF. The CDR3, as DNA: TGTGCCAGCAGCCGGTCTACGAGGACTGAAGCTTTCTTT.

This chain links TRBV24-1 with TRBJ2-2; weak D call: TRBD1 (6 bases). The germline V and J ends were trimmed by 9 bases and 5 bases, with 15 bases remaining between them. Germline lookup yields CDR1 KGHDR and CDR2 SFDVKD. The CDR3 covers 14 residues. CDR3 coding DNA: TGTGCCACCCACACAGGGTTTGGGACCGGGGAGCTGTTTTTT. Its translation: CATHTGFGTGELFF.

J is TRBJ1-1 and V is TRBV28, with D unresolved. This CDR3 has 15 amino acids. The germline gives CDR1 MDHEN, CDR2 SYDVKM. V was clipped by 2 bases and J by 6 bases, with 16 bases between them. The CDR3 region has the DNA TGTGCCAGCAGTTTACCTTCGAGACGAGGGCCTGAAGCTTTCTTT. It specifies CASSLPSRRGPEAFF.

The chain carries TRBV14 and TRBJ1-5; 7 bases line up with TRBD1. Germline V gene sequence: CDR1 SGHDN, CDR2 FVKESK. The CDR3 length is 16 residues. V lost 1 base to trimming and J lost 2 bases; unmatched junction nucleotides: 5. The CDR3 region has the DNA TGTGCCAGCAGCCAAGGAGGGCAGGGGGGCAATCAGCCCCAGCATTTT. This translates into CASSQGGQGGNQPQHF. The full variable domain, in which reference TRBV14 and TRBJ1-5 provide the parts outside the CDR3, is EAGVTQFPSHSVIEKGQTVTLRCDPISGHDNLYWYRRVMGKEIKFLLHFVKESKQDESGMPNNRFLAERTGGTYSTLKVQPAELEDSGVYFCASSQGGQGGNQPQHFGDGTRLSIL.

The rearrangement uses TRBV6-5 and TRBJ1-2; D may be TRBD1 (5 bases). This CDR3 comprises 12 residues. CDR1 and CDR2 from the germline V gene are MNHEY and SVGAGI. V gave up 6 bases and J gave up 8 bases, with 13 bases separating them. The CDR3 here is CASSRQNWGYTF. CDR3 DNA: TGTGCCAGCAGCCGACAGAACTGGGGCTACACCTTC.

The genes are TRBV3-1 (or the pseudogene TRBV3-2) and TRBJ2-5, with a weak D call TRBD2 (6 bases). This CDR3 is 15 amino acids long. Germline assignment: CDR1 LGHDT and CDR2 YNNKEL (reference sequence). V was shortened by 3 bases and J by 2 bases, with 13 bases between the two germline ends. CDR3 nucleotides: TGTGCCAGCAGCCATATGGGCGGGATACAAGAGACCCAGTACTTC. Translated, it gives CASSHMGGIQETQYF.

The chain employs TRBV11-2 and TRBJ1-4, with TRBD1 matching 7 bases. The CDR3 totals 17 residues. V was pared by 4 bases and J by 1 base, with 9 bases of the junction left unmatched. Germline V CDR1 and CDR2: SGHAT, FQNNGV. The CDR3 region is CASSSPTGTVTNEKLFF. CDR3 coding DNA: TGTGCCAGCAGCTCCCCGACAGGGACGGTAACTAATGAAAAACTGTTTTTT.